The 26 T cell receptor beta chains below come from one sample, sequenced in a study of blood T cell repertoires in COVID-19. Data came from immunoSEQ multiplex PCR; TCRdb stores just in-frame clones and leaves some out. The profile shows approximately 250,000 clones, roughly 82% of them singletons. Sample: peripheral blood. The receptors derive from a woman in her 40s who had recovered from COVID-19.

The V call is TRBV18, the J call TRBJ2-7; 9 bases agree with TRBD1. The junction had 6 bases not matched to a gene; V was cut back by 4 bases and J by 2 bases. CDR1 and CDR2 (germline): KGHSH, LQKENI. The CDR3 has 15 residues. CDR3 in DNA: TGTGCCAGCTCACTGGGGACAGGGAAGACCTACGAGCAGTACTTC. Residues: CASSLGTGKTYEQYF.

In its sample, this clone was seen once. This chain connects TRBV28 to TRBJ2-7; no firm D call. Germline lookup yields CDR1 MDHEN and CDR2 SYDVKM. Trimming cost V 8 bases and J 0 bases, with 8 bases left between them. The CDR3 is 12 residues long. The CDR3 reads CASAEISYEQYF. Written as DNA, the CDR3 is TGTGCCAGCGCAGAAATCTCCTACGAGCAGTACTTC.

The J gene is TRBJ1-4, the V gene TRBV7-9, with D possibly TRBD1 on 6 matching bases. Looked up from germline, CDR1 is SEHNR and CDR2 is FQNEAQ (reference sequence). The CDR3 spans 18 residues. Trimming took off 5 bases at V and 0 bases at J, with 19 bases between the two ends. The CDR3 coding sequence is TGTGCCAGCAGCCATCTACAGGGAAAGGGATCAACTAATGAAAAACTGTTTTTT. Amino acids: CASSHLQGKGSTNEKLFF.

The rearrangement uses TRBV21-1 and TRBJ1-5. TRBV21-1 is a documented pseudogene. The CDR3 covers 17 residues. The CDR3 sequence is CASILGRGELLYQPQHF. CDR3 DNA: TGTGCCAGCATCTTAGGGCGCGGGGAATTATTATATCAGCCCCAGCATTTT.

The rearrangement links TRBV27 to TRBJ2-3, with a weak D call TRBD2 (5 bases). The CDR3 runs 16 residues. Germline CDR1 MNHEY, CDR2 SMNVEV (reference sequence). Trimming removed 1 base at V and 0 bases at J, with 11 bases between. CDR3 nucleotide sequence: TGTGCCAGCAGTTTATTCCCAGGACTTAGCACAGATACGCAGTATTTT. It translates to CASSLFPGLSTDTQYF.

The chain links TRBV2 to TRBJ2-7; D remains unclear. The CDR3 sequence is 15 residues long. In germline, CDR1 is SNHLY, CDR2 FYNNEI. Trimming cost V 4 bases and J 0 bases, with 13 bases left between them. The CDR3: CASSVPPTSSYEQYF. In DNA, the CDR3 is TGTGCCAGCAGTGTACCACCCACCAGCTCCTACGAGCAGTACTTC.

The chain combines TRBV2 with TRBJ2-1; 9 nucleotides match TRBD1. Germline CDR1 reads SNHLY; CDR2 reads FYNNEI. The CDR3 runs 16 residues. V was pared by 6 bases and J by 6 bases, with 12 bases of the junction left unmatched. CDR3 in amino acids: CASRGPTGGFLNEQFF. For the CDR3, the DNA is TGTGCCAGCAGGGGACCGACAGGGGGTTTTCTCAATGAGCAGTTCTTC.

The rearrangement joins TRBV19 to TRBJ1-2, with D uncertain. Germline assignment: CDR1 LNHDA and CDR2 SQIVND (reference sequence). The CDR3 is 12 amino acids. Trimming took off 5 bases at V and 8 bases at J, with 12 bases between the two ends. CDR3 DNA: TGTGCCAGTAGTTGGGAGAACAAGGGCTACACCTTC. Encoded protein: CASSWENKGYTF.

CDR3 region: CASSEESAFF. CDR3 DNA: TGTGCCAGCAGTGAAGAGAGCGCTTTCTTT. The chain uses TRBV6-1 and TRBJ1-1; D call uncertain. Trimming left V 1 base short and J 11 bases short, with 5 bases between. Germline V gene data show CDR1 as MNHNS and CDR2 as SASEGT. The CDR3 totals 10 residues.

This sequence joins TRBV5-8 and TRBJ2-1; 7 bases map to TRBD1. CDR3 length: 15 residues. Trimming took 6 bases from V and 0 from J; bases not matched to a gene: 6. Looked up from germline, CDR1 is SGHTS and CDR2 is YDEGEE. This CDR3 reads CASTAQGYSYNEQFF. Here the CDR3 DNA reads TGTGCCAGCACCGCACAGGGGTACTCCTACAATGAGCAGTTCTTC.

This clone was counted only a few times. The V gene is TRBV7-2, the J gene TRBJ1-5; possibly TRBD1 for D (5 bases). Germline CDR1 SGHTA, CDR2 FQGNSA. This CDR3 spans 16 amino acids. V was clipped by 1 base and J by 3 bases, with 13 bases between them. DNA of the CDR3: TGTGCCAGCAGCTTAGTCGGGGGGGATCCCAATCAGCCCCAGCATTTT. Protein: CASSLVGGDPNQPQHF.

The chain uses TRBV5-1 and TRBJ2-3; 7 bases map to TRBD1. Trimming took 4 bases from V and 1 from J; bases not matched to a gene: 6. The CDR3 is made up of 15 amino acids. Germline values: CDR1 SGHRS, CDR2 YFSETQ. The chain's CDR3 is CASSPGQPGTDTQYF. CDR3 bases: TGCGCCAGCAGCCCGGGACAGCCGGGCACAGATACGCAGTATTTT.

The rearrangement uses TRBV5-1 and TRBJ2-5; 7 bases fit TRBD1. CDR3 size: 15 residues. Germline CDR1 and CDR2: SGHRS and YFSETQ. J gave up 5 bases and V 5 bases, and 12 bases lay outside the gene matches. CDR3 bases: TGCGCCAGCAGTTACACAGGGGTCCGCGGGGAGACCCAGTACTTC. It encodes CASSYTGVRGETQYF.

The rearrangement links TRBV5-4 to TRBJ2-7; D might be TRBD1 (6 bases). CDR3 length equals 15 residues. Germline CDR1 reads SGHNT; CDR2 reads YYREEE (reference sequence). The ends were cut back, 0 bases at V and 0 bases at J, with 10 bases in the middle. This chain's CDR3 is CASSLVGTNSYEQYF. CDR3 nucleotides: TGTGCCAGCAGCTTGGTTGGGACAAACTCCTACGAGCAGTACTTC.

V is TRBV7-2 and J is TRBJ2-5; TRBD1 aligns across 9 bases. The CDR3 is 15 amino acids. The ends lost 2 bases at V and 5 bases at J; junction bases unmatched: 6. Germline V gene lookup returns CDR1 SGHTA and CDR2 FQGNSA. CDR3 protein: CASSLLGQGGETQYF. The CDR3 nucleotides read TGTGCCAGCAGCTTATTGGGACAGGGTGGCGAGACCCAGTACTTC.

This clone was observed once. This chain links TRBV2 with TRBJ2-1; D is perhaps TRBD1 (6 bases). This CDR3 region has 12 residues. Germline-derived CDR1 and CDR2 are SNHLY and FYNNEI. Trimming took off 5 bases at V and 8 bases at J, with 10 bases between the two ends. CDR3 DNA sequence: TGTGCCAGCAGTAAACAGGGCGATGAGCAGTTCTTC. The encoded protein is CASSKQGDEQFF.

V usage is TRBV7-9 and J usage is TRBJ2-1; D is undetermined. The CDR3 runs 15 residues. Germline assignment: CDR1 SEHNR and CDR2 FQNEAQ (reference sequence). The V end lost 5 bases, the J end lost 2 bases, and 13 bases lay between the germline ends. CDR3 amino acids: CASSPRVAAYNEQFF. As DNA, the CDR3 is TGTGCCAGCAGCCCCCGGGTAGCAGCCTACAATGAGCAGTTCTTC.

V gene TRBV27 combines with J gene TRBJ2-1; no firm D call. V was cut by 7 bases and J by 5 bases, with 12 bases left in between. There are 13 residues in the CDR3. Germline V gene lookup returns CDR1 MNHEY and CDR2 SMNVEV (reference sequence). CDR3 sequence: CASKYSSDNEQFF. CDR3 DNA: TGTGCCAGCAAGTATTCGTCGGACAATGAGCAGTTCTTC.

The chain combines TRBV9 with TRBJ1-2; D is possibly TRBD1 (6 bases). The V end lost 5 bases, the J end lost 2 bases, and 22 bases lay between the germline ends. The germline V gene has CDR1 SGDLS and CDR2 YYNGEE. The CDR3 length is 17 residues. CDR3 DNA sequence: TGTGCCAGCAGACGTACTTCGGGGGGCGCAACCAACTATGGCTACACCTTC. Amino acid sequence: CASRRTSGGATNYGYTF.

V and J are TRBV7-2 and TRBJ2-3; D not certain. Germline CDR1 and CDR2: SGHTA and FQGNSA. The germline V and J ends were trimmed by 0 bases and 6 bases, with 13 bases remaining between them. The length of the CDR3 is 15 residues. Written as DNA, the CDR3 is TGTGCCAGCAGCTTAGCTACCGCCAGTTGGGATACGCAGTATTTT. It encodes CASSLATASWDTQYF.

Concerning this clone itself: Sequence at one end of the junction differs from germline and may be a read error. This chain uses TRBV4-2 with TRBJ1-2; perhaps TRBD1 as D (6 bases). CDR1 and CDR2 from the germline V gene are LGHNA and YNFKEQ. The CDR3 loop spans 12 amino acids. The CDR3 spells CASSSPGHGVSF. Written as DNA, the CDR3 is TGTGCCAGCAGCTCTCCGGGACACGGTGTCTCCTTC.

J is TRBJ1-2 and V is TRBV6-2 or TRBV6-3, with unresolved D. The length of the CDR3 is 16 residues. V lost 6 bases and J lost 0, with 17 bases in between. Germline assignment: CDR1 MNHEY and CDR2 SVGEGT. CDR3 nucleotide sequence: TGTGCCAGCAGCCCCAGACGTGGGGAGGCTAACTATGGCTACACCTTC. This codes for CASSPRRGEANYGYTF.

This rearrangement joins TRBV28 to TRBJ2-1; 8 bases align to TRBD1. Trimming cost V 2 bases and J 8 bases; bases outside gene matches: 8. Germline V gene data show CDR1 as MDHEN and CDR2 as SYDVKM. The CDR3 contains 15 residues. The CDR3 bases are TGTGCCAGCAGTTTAGTATCGGACAGGGTCCATGAGCAGTTCTTC. Amino acid sequence: CASSLVSDRVHEQFF.

This chain connects TRBV5-1 to TRBJ1-4; perhaps TRBD1 as D (6 bases). Trimming left V 5 bases short and J 2 bases short, with 10 bases between. Germline CDR1 is SGHRS and CDR2 is YFSETQ. CDR3 size: 14 residues. The CDR3 protein is CASSKGGTNEKLFF. The CDR3 nucleotides read TGCGCCAGCAGTAAGGGGGGGACTAATGAAAAACTGTTTTTT.

This chain joins TRBV21-1 and TRBJ2-7; whether TRBD2, the table's D call, matches the DNA was not checked. TRBV21-1 has pseudogene status. The CDR3 consists of 14 residues. The DNA for the CDR3 is TGTGCCAGCAGCACCTCACGGAGCTCCTACGAGCAGTACTTC. This translates into CASSTSRSSYEQYF.

This clone has only a few counts. This chain connects TRBV5-1 to TRBJ1-3; TRBD1 might be the D (6 bases). Germline CDR1 is SGHRS and CDR2 is YFSETQ. The CDR3 has 18 residues. With 0 bases removed from V and 0 bases from J, the gap between germline ends came to 16 bases. The CDR3 nucleotides read TGCGCCAGCAGCTTGGGACCCCGAACAGGGACCTCTGGAAACACCATATATTTT. Amino acid sequence: CASSLGPRTGTSGNTIYF. Full variable domain (rest looked up from reference TRBV5-1 and TRBJ1-3): KAGVTQTPRYLIKTRGQQVTLSCSPISGHRSVSWYQQTPGQGLQFLFEYFSETQRNKGNFPGRFSGRQFSNSRSEMNVSTLELGDSALYLCASSLGPRTGTSGNTIYFGEGSWLTVV.